The entry that follows covers one TCR beta chain sequence. This sample is part of a study of cytomegalovirus exposure and HLA in healthy donors. The PCR used 60 Vbeta and 13 Jbeta primers. The method was immunoSEQ multiplex PCR; TCRdb's version includes in-frame clones alone and lacks a portion of them. The sample lists about 120,000 clones; 70% to 85% were seen once. Donors sampled were nominally healthy, though unrecorded immune exposures were likely. CDR1 SGDLS and CDR2 YYNGEE come from the germline V gene. Trimming at V came to 4 bases and at J to 0 bases, leaving 7 bases not matched to a gene. The CDR3 sequence is 15 residues long.

The sequence came from a man aged 35-49 years in good health and CMV-seropositive. This chain links TRBV9 with TRBJ2-7, with 7 bases fitting TRBD2. The specimen sequenced was PBMCs. The CDR3 DNA sequence: TGTGCCAGCAGCCCCGGGGGGACCAACTCCTACGAGCAGTACTTC. Its translation is CASSPGGTNSYEQYF.